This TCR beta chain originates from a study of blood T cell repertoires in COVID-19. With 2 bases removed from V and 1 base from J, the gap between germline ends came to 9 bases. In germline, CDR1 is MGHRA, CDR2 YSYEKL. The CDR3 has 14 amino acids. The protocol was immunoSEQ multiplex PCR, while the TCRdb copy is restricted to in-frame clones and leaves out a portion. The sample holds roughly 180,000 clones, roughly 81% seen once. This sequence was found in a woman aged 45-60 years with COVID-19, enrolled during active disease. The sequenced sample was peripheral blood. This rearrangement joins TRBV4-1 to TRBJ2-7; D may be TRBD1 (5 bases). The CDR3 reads CASSQPTVSYEQYF. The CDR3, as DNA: TGCGCCAGCAGCCAACCGACAGTATCCTACGAGCAGTACTTC.